Described below is a single T cell receptor (beta chain) sequence and its context. The data are from a study of CD8 T cells in Susac syndrome. Study information: Active disease was present in about 6 of the sequenced Susac syndrome patients, and remission in under 10.

Random hexamers were used to reverse transcribe the RNA input (roughly 0.5 to 1 ug). Each CDR3 protein gets one entry after TCRdb re-called the immunoSEQ multiplex PCR reads with MiXCR. This sample yields about 210,000 distinct CDR3 sequences, of which 94% are seen a single time; 0.15% to 0.2% belongs to the top ten. The germline V and J ends were trimmed by 3 bases and 3 bases, with 8 bases remaining between them. The CDR3 extends over 13 amino acids. CDR1 is MGHDK, CDR2 SYGVNS, per germline. The source of this sequence is a human donor with Susac syndrome. The chain employs TRBV25-1 and TRBJ1-1; TRBD1 might be the D (6 bases). Sequenced input: CD4+ T cells from PBMCs. The CDR3 coding sequence is TGTGCCAGCAGTGAGAAGGGGGACACTGAAGCTTTCTTT. Encoded protein: CASSEKGDTEAFF.